The T cell receptor (beta chain) described here comes from a study of identifying expanded T cells in peripheral blood. Notes on the study in general: Variance in clone template counts between roughly two-week samples significantly increased with total template count across all healthy donors. Technical replicates showed about 1.2 changed clones; approximately 2 weeks about 16; four weeks 19.

Data came from immunoSEQ multiplex PCR; TCRdb stores just in-frame clones and leaves some out. The table includes 50,000 to 75,000 clones, around 86% detected once. This clone was found a few times. The antigen is not known. J was trimmed by 5 bases and V by 1 base; bases with no gene match: 5. Germline V CDR1 and CDR2: SGHTA, FQGNSA. The CDR3 totals 14 residues. No infections or other immune events were documented during collection. The sequence was collected from a person aged 18 to 70 in good health. Sequencing input: blood. The chain joins TRBV7-2 to TRBJ2-7; the match to TRBD2 covers 7 bases. As DNA, the CDR3 is TGTGCCAGCAGCTTAGGCCGGGGGGAGCACGAGCAGTACGTC. Protein product: CASSLGRGEHEQYV.